This T cell receptor (beta chain) was identified during a study of blood T cell repertoires in COVID-19 (dated by TCRdb to the early 2020s). Regarding the study in general: Samples covering the acute and convalescent phases of COVID-19 were provided by collaborators in the United States, Italy and Spain. The prospective study material was composed of cDNA or gDNA derived from T cells, B-cell-depleted T cells, or PBMCs. Deeply sampled blood TCRbeta repertoires from subjects exposed to, actively infected with, or recovered from COVID-19 were included in the dataset. A freely available public database, intended as a resource for researchers studying the immune response to SARS-CoV-2, is where the repertoires were released. The samples were drawn from two sources: the first 160 participants of the ongoing ImmuneRACE study, and some 1,300 subjects contributed by 6 global collaborators. A de-identified subject ID, COVID-19 status, age in years and sex were almost always included in the sample metadata. HLA class I and class II types, where available, came from metadata supplied by the sample provider rather than from assay-based typing.

TCRbeta CDR3 regions were amplified from genomic DNA using the immunoSEQ Assay, a bias-controlled multiplex PCR. Turning to the authors' computational methods: The number of nucleated cells in each sample was estimated from the amplification of reference gene primers within the assay. To quantify the absolute abundance of each unique TCRbeta CDR3 rearrangement, sequence reads were collapsed and filtered. For each sample, productive Simpson clonality was calculated by taking the square root of Simpson's diversity index across productive rearrangements. Not all clones reach the TCRdb copy of this immuneACCESS table, which keeps in-frame sequences only. Checked studies attribute under half of the gap to unresolved V genes and leave the rest unexplained. For V, J and clone size, that table is used; D and trimming come from the DNA. Across this sample there are approximately 200,000 clones, with approximately 80% seen only once. The leading ten clones occupy 4.5% to 6% of the sample.

Another Seattle source contributed samples from volunteer blood donors who had recovered from COVID-19. Each collaborating institution followed its own protocols to collect whole blood in K2EDTA tubes. For TCRbeta analysis, collaborators shipped samples as frozen whole blood, isolated PBMCs, or DNA extracted from either of those sample types. Regarding this clone: The antigen this receptor binds is unknown. No base-level quality is on record; no much larger clone is a single base apart.

General conclusions and limits of the study: The amount of clinical and demographic metadata varied by source and participant and was provided uncurated.

CDR1 MNHNS and CDR2 SASEGT are derived from the germline V gene. Trimming at the junction amounts to 2 bases on V and 2 bases on J, and the germline ends lie 9 bases apart. The CDR3 runs 15 amino acids, cysteine and phenylalanine included. Of all the DNA, just the CDR3 is kept, 45 bases in frame from base 1. The rearranged chain carries TRBV6-1 and TRBJ1-4; D gene: possibly TRBD1, on 6 matching bases. The TCR sequence derives from a woman aged 60-70 years who had recovered from COVID-19. Sequences were obtained from peripheral blood. The DNA sequence is TGTGCCAGCAGTGAAAAGGGGGGGACTAATGAAAAACTGTTTTTT. Its coded protein is CASSEKGGTNEKLFF.